Listed here are 9 T cell receptor beta chains from one sample, sequenced in a study of blood T cells in healthy people across ages. Combining a sample-barcoded 5' primer with a J-beta primer mix, a second PCR ran for roughly 7 to 11 cycles. In TCRdb, the 5' RACE reads were re-called with MiXCR into one record per CDR3 protein. The data show roughly 1,500,000 distinct CDR3 sequences, with about 31% seen just once and about 11% held by the top ten. The specimen sequenced was blood. The receptors here all came from a woman aged 30 to 39 in good health.

This clonotype was seen a few times. Germline and junction disagree at one end, which may indicate a read error. The rearrangement uses TRBV29-1 and TRBJ2-7; D unresolved. From germline, CDR1 is SQVTM and CDR2 ANQGSEA. This CDR3 spans 12 amino acids. CDR3 sequence: CGVVSDSHEQYF. The CDR3 nucleotides are TGCGGCGTTGTTTCAGATTCCCACGAGCAGTACTTC.

Points on this clonotype: One junction end does not reproduce the germline sequence, and a read error may be involved. The CDR3 coding sequence is TGCAGCGCTAGGGTGACAGGGATATATAGCAATCAGCCCCAGCATTTT. This encodes CSARVTGIYSNQPQHF. The chain carries TRBV20-1 and TRBJ1-5, with 7 bases lining up with TRBD1. CDR1 is DFQATT and CDR2 is SNEGSKA in the germline V gene (reference sequence). The CDR3 contains 16 residues.

This clonotype was seen a few times. The chain recombines TRBV6-1 with TRBJ2-7, with TRBD1 identical over 7 bases. This CDR3 has 14 amino acids. The ends lost 2 bases at V and 3 bases at J; junction bases unmatched: 4. Looked up from germline, CDR1 is MNHNS and CDR2 is SASEGT. CDR3 amino acids: CASSESYRGYEQYF. In nucleotides, the CDR3 is TGTGCCAGCAGTGAAAGTTACAGGGGCTACGAGCAGTACTTC.

With respect to this clonotype: A much bigger clone sits one base away, suggesting this may be a read error. The chain couples TRBV28 to TRBJ1-2, with D possibly being TRBD1 (5 bases). Trimming removed 8 bases at V and 3 bases at J, with 16 bases between. Germline loops: CDR1 MDHEN, CDR2 SYDVKM. This CDR3 is built from 14 residues. The CDR3 loop reads CASAITGLDYGYTF. The CDR3, as DNA: TGTGCCAGCGCTATAACAGGCCTGGACTATGGCTACACCTTC.

The rearrangement uses TRBV7-9 and TRBJ2-5; D is ambiguous. CDR1 and CDR2 (germline): SEHNR, FQNEAQ (reference sequence). Trimming removed 4 bases from V and 1 base from J, with 13 bases in between. This CDR3 contains 15 residues. The chain's CDR3 is CASSSALGSQETQYF. The CDR3 bases are TGTGCCAGCAGCTCCGCTCTGGGGTCCCAAGAGACCCAGTACTTC. Complete variable domain (other parts from reference TRBV7-9 and TRBJ2-5): DTGVSQNPRHKITKRGQNVTFRCDPISEHNRLYWYRQTLGQGPEFLTYFQNEAQLEKSRLLSDRFSAERPKGSFSTLEIQRTEQGDSAMYLCASSSALGSQETQYFGPGTRLLVL.

The chain couples TRBV6-5 to TRBJ1-5; D gene unclear. Germline CDR1 is MNHEY and CDR2 is SVGAGI. Trimming took off 8 bases at V and 2 bases at J, with 19 bases between the two ends. This CDR3 has 16 residues. CDR3 residues: CASAPTLTGGNQPQHF. The CDR3 region has the DNA TGTGCCAGCGCACCTACCTTGACGGGCGGCAATCAGCCCCAGCATTTT.

This clonotype was counted between two and nine times. The chain recombines TRBV5-1 with TRBJ1-5, with 8 bases aligning to TRBD1. Germline loops: CDR1 SGHRS, CDR2 YFSETQ. Trimming removed 1 base from V and 1 base from J; junction bases left unmatched: 4. CDR3 length: 16 amino acids. CDR3: CASSLSQGASNQPQHF. The CDR3 bases are TGCGCCAGCAGCTTGAGTCAGGGGGCGAGCAATCAGCCCCAGCATTTT. Filled out from reference TRBV5-1 and TRBJ1-5, the complete variable domain reads KAGVTQTPRYLIKTRGQQVTLSCSPISGHRSVSWYQQTPGQGLQFLFEYFSETQRNKGNFPGRFSGRQFSNSRSEMNVSTLELGDSALYLCASSLSQGASNQPQHFGDGTRLSIL.

Of note for this clonotype: This clone may be a read error of a much larger clone one base away. The chain is built from TRBV20-1 and TRBJ2-7, with TRBD1 matching 9 bases. Germline V gene data show CDR1 as DFQATT and CDR2 as SNEGSKA (reference sequence). The CDR3 has 16 residues. CDR3 sequence (DNA): TGCAGTGCTAGTCCTACAGGGACAGGGAGCTCCTACGGGCAGTACTTC. Translation: CSASPTGTGSSYGQYF.

Note on this clonotype: The junction departs from the called germline gene at one end, perhaps through a read error. V is TRBV13 and J is TRBJ2-3; 7 bases line up with TRBD1. The germline V gene encodes CDR1 PRHDT and CDR2 FYEKMQ (reference sequence). The CDR3 sequence is 17 residues long. The CDR3 sequence: CASSSKQGDRGTDAQYF. The CDR3, as DNA: TGTGCCAGCAGCTCGAAACAGGGAGACCGAGGGACAGATGCGCAGTATTTT.